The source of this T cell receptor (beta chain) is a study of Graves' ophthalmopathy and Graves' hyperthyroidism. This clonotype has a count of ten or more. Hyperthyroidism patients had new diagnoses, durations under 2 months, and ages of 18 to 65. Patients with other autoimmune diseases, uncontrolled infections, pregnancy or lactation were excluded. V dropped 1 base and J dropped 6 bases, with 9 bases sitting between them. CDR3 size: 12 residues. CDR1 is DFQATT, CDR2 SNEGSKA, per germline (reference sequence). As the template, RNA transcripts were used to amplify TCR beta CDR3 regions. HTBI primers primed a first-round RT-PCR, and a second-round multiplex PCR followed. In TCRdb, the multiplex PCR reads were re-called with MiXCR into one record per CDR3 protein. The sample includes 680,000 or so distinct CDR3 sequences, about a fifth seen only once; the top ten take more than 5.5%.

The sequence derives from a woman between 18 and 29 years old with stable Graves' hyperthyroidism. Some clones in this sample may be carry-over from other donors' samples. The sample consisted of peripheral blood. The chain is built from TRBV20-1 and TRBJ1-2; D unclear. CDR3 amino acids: CSARGEVDGYTF. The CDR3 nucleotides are TGCAGTGCTAGAGGAGAAGTGGATGGCTACACCTTC.